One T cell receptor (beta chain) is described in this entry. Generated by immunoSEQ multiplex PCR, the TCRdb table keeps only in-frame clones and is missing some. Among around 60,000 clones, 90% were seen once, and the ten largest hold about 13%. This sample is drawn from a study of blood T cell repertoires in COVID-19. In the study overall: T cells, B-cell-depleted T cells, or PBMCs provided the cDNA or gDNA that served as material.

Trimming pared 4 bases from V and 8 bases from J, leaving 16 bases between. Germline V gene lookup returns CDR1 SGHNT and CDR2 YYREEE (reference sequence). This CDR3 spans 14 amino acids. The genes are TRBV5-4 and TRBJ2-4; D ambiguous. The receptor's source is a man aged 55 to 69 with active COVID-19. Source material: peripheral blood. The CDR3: CASSPGNKGDIQYF. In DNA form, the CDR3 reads TGTGCCAGCAGCCCCGGTAATAAAGGAGACATTCAGTACTTC.